Listed below are T cell receptor beta chains from one sample, sequenced in a study of blood T cells in healthy people across ages. In TCRdb, the 5' RACE reads were re-called with MiXCR into one record per CDR3 protein. The table has about 760,000 distinct CDR3 sequences, around 25% seen once; the top ten hold more than 8.5%. These data were also reused for a study on T cells of mothers and their children.

Sequencing input: blood. Receptors originate from a boy aged 5-17 years in good health. Both conserved end residues are part of each CDR3. D genes are given only for firm matches. Clone size appears in some rows only: once, few, many, or a class for an expanded clone.

TRBV7-2	few	NA	TRBJ2-3	CASSLLSGTDTQYF	TGTGCCAGCAGCTTACTTTCGGGCACAGATACGCAGTATTTT
TRBV5-6	many	TRBD1	TRBJ2-3	CASSGDRADTQYF	TGTGCCAGCAGCGGAGACAGGGCAGATACGCAGTATTTT
TRBV15	NA	TRBD1	TRBJ1-1	CATRDRGSGTEAFF	TGTGCCACCAGGGACAGGGGGAGTGGCACTGAAGCTTTCTTT
TRBV2	NA	NA	TRBJ2-5	CASSEAASLETQYF	TGTGCCAGCAGTGAAGCAGCTAGCTTGGAGACCCAGTACTTC
TRBV7-2	NA	TRBD1	TRBJ1-6	CASRGQGGSPLHF	TGTGCCAGCAGGGGACAGGGTGGATCACCCCTCCACTTT
TRBV11-2	NA	NA	TRBJ2-1	CASSFGVAASYNEQFF	TGTGCCAGCAGCTTCGGGGTGGCGGCCTCCTACAATGAGCAGTTCTTC
TRBV5-1	few	TRBD2	TRBJ2-3	CASRSGTSATDTQYF	TGCGCCAGCAGGTCCGGGACTAGCGCCACAGATACGCAGTATTTT
TRBV9	NA	TRBD2	TRBJ2-3	CASSVGTSGEKSTDTQYF	TGTGCCAGCAGCGTCGGGACTAGCGGGGAAAAGAGCACAGATACGCAGTATTTT
TRBV29-1	NA	NA	TRBJ1-1	CSVSGVVHTEAFF	TGCAGCGTGTCGGGGGTGGTCCACACTGAAGCTTTCTTT
TRBV5-1	few	TRBD1	TRBJ2-3	CASSFTDREDTQYF	TGCGCCAGCAGCTTTACCGACAGGGAAGATACGCAGTATTTT
TRBV6-2/TRBV6-3	few	NA	TRBJ2-1	CASSYILSSYNEQFF	TGTGCCAGCAGTTACATCCTAAGCTCCTACAATGAGCAGTTCTTC
TRBV29-1	few	TRBD1	TRBJ1-4	CSVEIEGQGNEKLFF	TGCAGCGTTGAGATTGAGGGACAGGGCAATGAAAAACTGTTTTTT
TRBV6-6	NA	TRBD2	TRBJ2-1	CASTVAGGFYNEQFF	TGTGCCAGCACTGTAGCGGGAGGGTTCTACAATGAGCAGTTCTTC
TRBV7-2	few	TRBD2	TRBJ2-5	CASSKAGGKQETQYF	TGTGCCAGCAGCAAAGCGGGGGGGAAACAAGAGACCCAGTACTTC
TRBV3-1	few	TRBD2	TRBJ2-1	CASSRAGGPYNEQFF	TGTGCCAGCAGCCGAGCGGGAGGCCCCTACAATGAGCAGTTCTTC
TRBV12-3/TRBV12-4	few	TRBD2	TRBJ2-1	CASSLDAGGTYNEQFF	TGTGCCAGCAGTTTAGATGCGGGGGGAACATACAATGAGCAGTTCTTC
TRBV28	few	NA	TRBJ2-7	CASSSGQRERDYEQYF	TGTGCCAGCAGTTCCGGACAGAGGGAACGGGACTACGAGCAGTACTTC
TRBV5-1	NA	NA	TRBJ2-2	CASSLAPGTGELFF	TGCGCCAGCAGCTTGGCCCCAGGCACCGGGGAGCTGTTTTTT
TRBV12-3/TRBV12-4	NA	NA	TRBJ2-5	CASSPTEFQETQYF	TGTGCCAGCAGTCCTACAGAGTTTCAAGAGACCCAGTACTTC
TRBV20-1	NA	NA	TRBJ2-1	CSARVWGNPGEQFF	TGCAGTGCTAGAGTTTGGGGGAACCCGGGTGAGCAGTTCTTC
TRBV6-6	NA	TRBD1	TRBJ1-2	CASSTPTGQEYGYTF	TGTGCCAGCAGCACCCCTACCGGACAGGAATATGGCTACACCTTC
TRBV11-2	NA	NA	TRBJ2-1	CASSLEVEGTYNEQFF	TGTGCCAGCAGCTTAGAGGTGGAGGGAACCTACAATGAGCAGTTCTTC
TRBV10-3	few	NA	TRBJ1-5	CAISGSGGNQPQHF	TGTGCCATCAGTGGTTCAGGGGGCAATCAGCCCCAGCATTTT
TRBV27	few	TRBD2	TRBJ2-7	CASSQLRGGGYEQYF	TGTGCCAGCAGTCAGTTGCGGGGGGGCGGATACGAGCAGTACTTC
TRBV5-1	few	NA	TRBJ2-7	CASSLVGVNSYEQYF	TGCGCCAGCAGCTTGGTGGGAGTAAACTCCTACGAGCAGTACTTC
TRBV6-5	NA	TRBD2	TRBJ2-1	CASSYAAGGRGEQFF	TGTGCCAGCAGTTACGCGGCGGGGGGGCGGGGTGAGCAGTTCTTC
TRBV20-1	NA	NA	TRBJ1-4	CSALPPPGFGEKLFF	TGCAGTGCCCTCCCCCCACCCGGGTTCGGTGAAAAACTGTTTTTT
TRBV6-2/TRBV6-3	NA	NA	TRBJ2-5	CASSYQRRDQETQYF	TGTGCCAGCAGTTACCAGAGGCGGGACCAAGAGACCCAGTACTTC
TRBV14	NA	NA	TRBJ2-3	CASSQDLNTDTQYF	TGTGCCAGCAGCCAAGATCTCAACACAGATACGCAGTATTTT
TRBV27	few	TRBD2	TRBJ2-7	CASSPYWRETSYEQYF	TGTGCCAGCAGTCCCTACTGGCGGGAGACCTCCTACGAGCAGTACTTC
TRBV27	NA	NA	TRBJ2-5	CASSYPTPETQYF	TGTGCCAGCAGTTATCCTACCCCAGAGACCCAGTACTTC
TRBV6-6	NA	NA	TRBJ1-1	CASSYQIGKNTEAFF	TGTGCCAGCAGTTACCAGATTGGGAAGAACACTGAAGCTTTCTTT
TRBV28	few	NA	TRBJ2-1	CASSFYHSGPVNEQFF	TGTGCCAGCAGTTTCTACCATAGCGGCCCGGTCAATGAGCAGTTCTTC
TRBV3-1	few	TRBD1	TRBJ2-5	CASSHTGTGGETQYF	TGTGCCAGCAGCCACACCGGGACAGGGGGTGAGACCCAGTACTTC
TRBV5-1	NA	NA	TRBJ2-6	CASSLDERSGANVLTF	TGCGCCAGCAGCTTGGACGAACGATCTGGGGCCAACGTCCTGACTTTC
TRBV20-1	few	NA	TRBJ2-7	CSAETVGGSSYEQYF	TGCAGTGCGGAAACTGTTGGGGGGAGCTCCTACGAGCAGTACTTC
TRBV20-1	many	TRBD2	TRBJ2-7	CSARDRWTSDEQYF	TGCAGTGCTAGAGATAGATGGACTAGCGACGAGCAGTACTTC
TRBV2	NA	NA	TRBJ2-1	CASSGWTSNLEQFF	TGTGCCAGCAGTGGTTGGACCAGCAACTTGGAGCAGTTCTTC
TRBV28	NA	TRBD1	TRBJ1-5	CASNPRRGDNQPQHF	TGTGCCAGCAATCCTCGCAGGGGGGATAATCAGCCCCAGCATTTT
TRBV5-6	few	TRBD2	TRBJ2-7	CASSLTSASYEQYF	TGTGCCAGCAGCTTGACTAGCGCCTCCTACGAGCAGTACTTC
TRBV7-2	NA	TRBD1	TRBJ1-2	CASSFQRTGLGTNYGYTF	TGTGCCAGCAGCTTTCAAAGGACAGGGCTGGGAACTAACTATGGCTACACCTTC
TRBV6-5	NA	NA	TRBJ2-1	CASSSDTPVNEQFF	TGTGCCAGCAGTTCCGATACCCCCGTCAATGAGCAGTTCTTC
TRBV7-8	few	NA	TRBJ2-5	CASSLIGRENQETQYF	TGTGCCAGCAGCTTAATCGGCCGGGAGAACCAAGAGACCCAGTACTTC
TRBV7-9	many	NA	TRBJ2-7	CASSFLHEQYF	TGTGCCAGCAGCTTCCTCCACGAGCAGTACTTC
TRBV7-2	NA	NA	TRBJ1-3	CARDDGNTIYF	TGTGCCAGGGATGACGGAAACACCATATATTTT